These 22 T cell receptor beta chains were sequenced from one sample in a study of Ad26.COV2.S vaccination and SARS-CoV-2 variants. Documented treatment: some 20 received Ad26.COV2.S at low or high dose, single or two shots; several received placebo; per-sample allocation not given. Material that was analyzed had been drawn on day 63 after the first vaccine or placebo injection. Method: immunoSEQ multiplex PCR; TCRdb's copy keeps in-frame clones and lacks some. Of about 680,000 clones in the sample, more than 70% are singletons; the top ten hold about 1.5%. This specimen was peripheral blood, taken in a trial of Ad26.COV2.S vaccine versus placebo. The receptors originated from a person aged 18-60 years who received the Ad26.COV2.S COVID-19 vaccine or a placebo.

The chain carries TRBV24-1 and TRBJ2-1, with D unresolved. This CDR3 comprises 14 residues. The germline V gene encodes CDR1 KGHDR and CDR2 SFDVKD. V gave up 3 bases and J gave up 7 bases, with 12 bases separating them. CDR3 nucleotides: TGTGCCACCAGTGATGAGAAAGGGATTAATGAGCAGTTCTTC. It yields the protein CATSDEKGINEQFF.

The CDR3: CASSFPGQLTGELFF. Written as DNA, the CDR3 is TGCGCCAGCAGCTTCCCGGGACAGCTTACCGGGGAGCTGTTTTTT. The chain joins TRBV5-1 to TRBJ2-2; 7 positions match TRBD1. This CDR3 has 15 residues. J was trimmed by 5 bases and V by 2 bases; bases with no gene match: 6. The germline V gene encodes CDR1 SGHRS and CDR2 YFSETQ. The full variable domain, rest sourced from reference TRBV5-1 and TRBJ2-2, is KAGVTQTPRYLIKTRGQQVTLSCSPISGHRSVSWYQQTPGQGLQFLFEYFSETQRNKGNFPGRFSGRQFSNSRSEMNVSTLELGDSALYLCASSFPGQLTGELFFGEGSRLTVL.

V is TRBV24-1 and J is TRBJ2-1; 7 positions agree with TRBD2. Germline CDR1 is KGHDR and CDR2 is SFDVKD. The CDR3 covers 13 residues. V lost 5 bases, J lost 9 bases, and 6 bases stayed unmatched. This chain's CDR3 is CATSGAGDGEQFF. CDR3 coding DNA: TGTGCCACCAGTGGGGCGGGAGACGGTGAGCAGTTCTTC.

The CDR3 spells CASSESTSFTDTQYF. For the CDR3, the DNA is TGTGCCAGCAGTGAATCGACTAGCTTCACAGATACGCAGTATTTT. J is TRBJ2-3 and V is TRBV6-4; 7 bases align to TRBD2. CDR3 length: 15 amino acids. With 3 bases clipped from V and 2 bases from J, the junction kept 5 bases outside the gene matches. Germline V gene lookup returns CDR1 MRHNA and CDR2 SNTAGT.

The chain is built from TRBV5-1 and TRBJ2-1; 8 positions agree with TRBD2. Per the germline V gene, CDR1 is SGHRS and CDR2 is YFSETQ. The CDR3 sequence is 17 residues long. V lost 5 bases and J lost 1; bases outside the gene matches: 11. CDR3 residues: CASRFDSGAGSYNEQFF. The CDR3 coding sequence is TGCGCCAGCAGGTTTGATAGCGGGGCGGGGTCCTACAATGAGCAGTTCTTC.

The gene calls are TRBV10-3 and TRBJ1-6; 8 bases fit TRBD1. Unmatched junction bases numbered 7, after V lost 4 bases and J lost 5 bases. The germline V gene encodes CDR1 ENHRY and CDR2 SYGVKD. The CDR3 runs to 16 residues. The CDR3 nucleotides are TGTGCCATCAGTGCCCGTGACAGGGGCAATAATTCACCCCTCCACTTT. Its translation: CAISARDRGNNSPLHF.

This chain joins TRBV5-6 and TRBJ1-2; D not resolved. Per the germline V gene, CDR1 is SGHDT and CDR2 is YYEEEE. This CDR3 spans 15 amino acids. Trimming shortened V by 4 bases and J by 0 bases, and 13 bases separated the two germline ends. The CDR3 coding sequence is TGTGCCAGCAGCCGATATGGAGAAACTAACTATGGCTACACCTTC. Protein sequence: CASSRYGETNYGYTF.

This clone showed up just once. This chain uses TRBV7-9 with TRBJ1-1, with 9 nucleotides matching TRBD1. CDR1 and CDR2 (germline): SEHNR, FQNEAQ (reference sequence). This CDR3 is built from 15 residues. V shed 3 bases, J shed 3 bases, and the junction held 5 bases outside the gene matches. The CDR3 reads CASSFEWTGDTEAFF. The CDR3 DNA sequence: TGTGCCAGCAGCTTTGAGTGGACAGGGGACACTGAAGCTTTCTTT.

This clone was counted only a few times. V is TRBV14 and J is TRBJ1-2, with D maybe TRBD1 (6 bases). Deletions cut 4 bases from V and 1 base from J, with 19 bases between. The germline gives CDR1 SGHDN, CDR2 FVKESK. The CDR3 loop spans 17 amino acids. CDR3 in DNA: TGTGCCAGCAGCCCTCGGGGACACCAAGTGCTTAACTATGGCTACACCTTC. Protein sequence: CASSPRGHQVLNYGYTF.

The chain carries TRBV4-3 and TRBJ2-7, with 9 bases matching TRBD1. The length of the CDR3 is 15 residues. The V and J ends lost 5 bases and 2 bases, in that order; junction bases with no gene match: 7. In germline, CDR1 is LGHNA, CDR2 YSLEER. CDR3 residues: CASSYGTGLTYEQYF. The CDR3 nucleotides read TGCGCCAGCAGCTACGGGACAGGGCTAACCTACGAGCAGTACTTC.

The CDR3 nucleotides are TGTGCCAGCAAAGACGACAGGGAAGAAGCTTTCTTT. Translated: CASKDDREEAFF. V is TRBV5-4 and J is TRBJ1-1, with TRBD1 matching over 7 bases. This CDR3 has 12 amino acids. Germline CDR1 and CDR2: SGHNT and YYREEE (reference sequence). Losses at the gene ends were 6 bases for V and 8 bases for J; bases not matched to a gene: 7.

This chain links TRBV5-1 with TRBJ1-1; D gene unclear. Germline values: CDR1 SGHRS, CDR2 YFSETQ. The CDR3 contains 13 residues. Trimming removed 1 base from V and 8 bases from J, with 12 bases in between. This chain's CDR3 is CASSLQSSGEAFF. As DNA, the CDR3 is TGCGCCAGCAGCTTGCAGAGTTCCGGGGAAGCTTTCTTT.

The rearrangement joins TRBV6-4 to TRBJ2-7; TRBD2 matches at 10 bases. Germline assignment: CDR1 MRHNA and CDR2 SNTAGT. This CDR3 contains 18 residues. Trimming at V came to 2 bases and at J to 5 bases, leaving 15 bases not matched to a gene. The CDR3 loop is CASSDPQGAPSGSHEQYF. The CDR3 nucleotides read TGTGCCAGCAGTGACCCGCAGGGGGCGCCTAGCGGGAGCCACGAGCAGTACTTC.

The chain uses TRBV29-1 and TRBJ2-3, with 10 bases aligning to TRBD2. Germline CDR1 reads SQVTM; CDR2 reads ANQGSEA. J lost 0 bases, V lost 3 bases, and 3 bases had no gene match. This CDR3 comprises 15 residues. CDR3 DNA: TGCAGCGTTGACCCGACTAGCGGGAGCACAGATACGCAGTATTTT. Translating gives CSVDPTSGSTDTQYF.

The chain recombines TRBV2 with TRBJ2-1; 8 bases agree with TRBD2. This CDR3 spans 14 amino acids. The germline CDR1 and CDR2 sequences are SNHLY and FYNNEI. The V and J ends lost 6 bases and 4 bases, in that order; junction bases with no gene match: 5. The CDR3 loop is CASSLTSDYNEQFF. The CDR3 region has the DNA TGTGCCAGCAGCTTGACTAGCGATTACAATGAGCAGTTCTTC. The whole variable domain, filled in from reference TRBV2 and TRBJ2-1, reads EPEVTQTPSHQVTQMGQEVILRCVPISNHLYFYWYRQILGQKVEFLVSFYNNEISEKSEIFDDQFSVERPDGSNFTLKIRSTKLEDSAMYFCASSLTSDYNEQFFGPGTRLTVL.

This chain uses TRBV2 with TRBJ1-1; D is undetermined. Looked up from germline, CDR1 is SNHLY and CDR2 is FYNNEI. The CDR3 is 13 residues long. V lost 7 bases, J lost 4 bases, and 13 bases lay in between. The CDR3 DNA sequence: TGTGCCAGCAAGGCCGTTTCGGGCACTGAAGCTTTCTTT. This codes for CASKAVSGTEAFF.

The gene calls are TRBV10-1 and TRBJ1-1, with 7 bases identical to TRBD1. The CDR3 sequence is 14 residues long. The germline gives CDR1 WNHNN, CDR2 SYGVQD (reference sequence). V trimming: 3 bases; J trimming: 0 bases; junction bases outside the gene matches: 1. This CDR3 is CASSEGTVNTEAFF. The DNA for the CDR3 is TGCGCCAGCAGTGAAGGGACAGTGAACACTGAAGCTTTCTTT.

The V call is TRBV7-9, the J call TRBJ1-1; 7 nucleotides agree with TRBD1. Germline V lookup: CDR1 SEHNR, CDR2 FQNEAQ (reference sequence). CDR3 length equals 15 residues. The junction had 9 bases not matched to a gene; V was cut back by 5 bases and J by 3 bases. This CDR3 reads CASSARQGEDTEAFF. CDR3 coding DNA: TGTGCCAGCAGCGCCAGACAGGGAGAGGACACTGAAGCTTTCTTT.

The chain couples TRBV23-1 to TRBJ2-3; possibly TRBD2 for D (6 bases). TRBV23-1 is designated an ORF whose function remains uncertain. The CDR3 totals 17 residues. V was trimmed by 6 bases and J by 5 bases, leaving 24 bases between them. This chain's CDR3 is CASSPLGQEGCEDTQYF. CDR3 DNA: TGCGCCAGCAGCCCCCTGGGCCAGGAGGGTTGTGAAGATACGCAGTATTTT.

This chain uses TRBV11-1 with TRBJ1-6; D call uncertain. Germline V gene sequence: CDR1 SGHAT, CDR2 FQDESV (reference sequence). This CDR3 has 16 amino acids. V gave up 2 bases and J gave up 1 base, with 9 bases separating them. CDR3 loop: CASSLLGSSYNSPLHF. DNA for the CDR3: TGTGCCAGCAGCTTATTGGGCAGTTCCTATAATTCACCCCTCCACTTT.

The count of this clone is one. Other DNA variants within this sample encode the same CDR3. V is TRBV6-5 and J is TRBJ1-2, with 9 positions matching TRBD1. The ends lost 2 bases at V and 7 bases at J; junction bases unmatched: 2. This CDR3 region has 13 residues. The V gene's germline CDR1 is MNHEY and CDR2 SVGAGI. The DNA for the CDR3 is TGTGCCAGCAGTTACGGACAGGGGACTGGCTACACCTTC. This encodes CASSYGQGTGYTF.

The chain recombines TRBV9 with TRBJ1-2; D not certain. The germline V and J ends were trimmed by 3 bases and 5 bases, with 14 bases remaining between them. Germline loops: CDR1 SGDLS, CDR2 YYNGEE. The CDR3 length is 14 residues. The CDR3 region has the DNA TGTGCCAGCAGCGAGATGATTGGAGATTATGGCTACACCTTC. Translation: CASSEMIGDYGYTF.